Listed here are 4 T cell receptor beta chains from one sample, sequenced in a study of OX40 agonist ivuxolimab in advanced cancers. The assay was immunoSEQ multiplex PCR, and TCRdb's table has in-frame clones only and misses some. The sample includes tens of thousands of clones, around 84% seen only once; the top ten take about 2.5%. The material was CD4+ or CD8+ T cells sorted from blood, obtained in a trial of the OX40 agonist ivuxolimab. The origin of the receptors is an adult with an advanced solid tumor such as melanoma, head and neck, liver or kidney cancer.

This chain links TRBV18 with TRBJ1-2; D is ambiguous. CDR1 KGHSH and CDR2 LQKENI come from the germline V gene. The CDR3 consists of 14 residues. Trimming stripped 3 bases from V and 0 bases from J, with 8 bases between. This CDR3 is CASSPQSSNYGYTF. The CDR3 DNA sequence: TGTGCCAGCTCACCCCAGAGCTCTAACTATGGCTACACCTTC.

The chain carries TRBV29-1 and TRBJ2-3; no reliable D call. The germline V gene has CDR1 SQVTM and CDR2 ANQGSEA. The CDR3 extends over 11 amino acids. Trimming left V 7 bases short and J 6 bases short, with 11 bases between. CDR3: CSADPWDTQYF. The CDR3 region has the DNA TGCAGCGCCGACCCGTGGGATACGCAGTATTTT.

The chain links TRBV6-5 to TRBJ1-2; 9 positions match TRBD1. V gave up 6 bases and J gave up 4 bases; unmatched junction bases: 9. Germline-derived CDR1 and CDR2 are MNHEY and SVGAGI. The CDR3 length is 15 residues. The CDR3 DNA reads as TGTGCCAGCAGGTCGCCGGGACAGGGCATCTATGGCTACACCTTC. As protein: CASRSPGQGIYGYTF.

The V and J genes are TRBV6-1 and TRBJ1-5; TRBD1 might be the D (5 bases). The CDR3 consists of 17 residues. Germline loops: CDR1 MNHNS, CDR2 SASEGT. Trimming took 0 bases from V and 5 from J, leaving 17 bases between them. The CDR3 DNA sequence: TGTGCCAGCAGTGAAGCTAGGGGCCTTGGGGGGTATCAGCCCCAGCATTTT. Translation: CASSEARGLGGYQPQHF.